Below are 24 T cell receptor beta chains sequenced from a single sample in a study of blood T cell repertoires in COVID-19. Here immunoSEQ multiplex PCR was the method, and the copy in TCRdb shows in-frame clones only, minus some. Of about 280,000 clones in the sample, around 85% were seen once. The sequenced material came from peripheral blood. These receptors originate from a woman in her 70s with acute or convalescent COVID-19.

The rearrangement links TRBV5-1 to TRBJ2-5; 16 nucleotides agree with TRBD2. Trimming at V came to 3 bases and at J to 5 bases, leaving 7 bases not matched to a gene. The germline V gene encodes CDR1 SGHRS and CDR2 YFSETQ. The CDR3 spans 17 residues. Here the CDR3 reads CASSSGTSGGATETQYF. CDR3 coding DNA: TGCGCCAGCAGCTCCGGGACTAGCGGGGGGGCGACCGAGACCCAGTACTTC.

The J gene is TRBJ1-1, the V gene TRBV19, with a weak D call TRBD1 (5 bases). This CDR3 has 14 residues. The ends were cut back, 4 bases at V and 4 bases at J, with 13 bases in the middle. Germline V gene data show CDR1 as LNHDA and CDR2 as SQIVND (reference sequence). The CDR3 is CASSREPGGTEAFF. The CDR3 nucleotides are TGTGCCAGTAGTAGAGAACCGGGGGGCACTGAAGCTTTCTTT.

This chain's CDR3 is CASSTLTGTGGYTF. CDR3 coding DNA: TGTGCCAGCAGTACCTTAACAGGGACGGGCGGCTACACCTTC. The V gene is TRBV6-5, the J gene TRBJ1-2, with D tentatively TRBD1 (6 bases). This CDR3 has 14 residues. Germline V CDR1 and CDR2: MNHEY, SVGAGI. Trimming removed 5 bases at V and 8 bases at J, with 18 bases between.

This chain connects TRBV3-1 (or the pseudogene TRBV3-2) to TRBJ1-1, with D possibly TRBD1 on 6 matching bases. Germline-derived CDR1 and CDR2 are LGHDT and YNNKEL (reference sequence). V was trimmed by 4 bases and J by 0 bases, leaving 18 bases between them. This CDR3 has 17 residues. This CDR3 is CASSPAVSGEMNTEAFF. CDR3 DNA sequence: TGTGCCAGCAGCCCCGCGGTCTCAGGGGAAATGAACACTGAAGCTTTCTTT.

This rearrangement joins TRBV6-6 to TRBJ1-1; a weak D match, TRBD1 (6 bases). The CDR3 extends over 14 amino acids. The germline V gene encodes CDR1 MNHNY and CDR2 SVGAGI (reference sequence). The ends were cut back, 8 bases at V and 4 bases at J, with 17 bases in the middle. CDR3 in amino acids: CASREGGARTEAFF. Written as DNA, the CDR3 is TGTGCCAGCCGCGAAGGGGGGGCGCGCACTGAAGCTTTCTTT.

This clone was picked up one time. The chain's CDR3 is CSARGNEKLFF. The CDR3 coding sequence is TGCAGTGCCAGGGGAAATGAAAAACTGTTTTTT. The J gene is TRBJ1-4, the V gene TRBV20-1, with TRBD1 as a possible D gene (6 bases). Germline V gene lookup returns CDR1 DFQATT and CDR2 SNEGSKA (reference sequence). This CDR3 comprises 11 residues. V dropped 6 bases and J dropped 5 bases, with 7 bases sitting between them.

This chain uses TRBV7-2 with TRBJ1-2, with 10 bases matching TRBD1. J lost 7 bases, V lost 4 bases, and 6 bases had no gene match. CDR1 and CDR2 (germline): SGHTA, FQGNSA. The CDR3 sequence is 14 residues long. As DNA, the CDR3 is TGTGCCAGCAGCTGGGACAGGGGAACGAGTGGCTACACCTTC. It yields the protein CASSWDRGTSGYTF.

The chain couples TRBV29-1 to TRBJ1-4, with TRBD1 identical over 7 bases. Germline-derived CDR1 and CDR2 are SQVTM and ANQGSEA. This CDR3 spans 13 amino acids. With 4 bases clipped from V and 8 bases from J, the junction kept 7 bases outside the gene matches. CDR3 residues: CSVGDSPGEKLFF. The CDR3 DNA sequence: TGCAGCGTTGGGGACAGTCCCGGAGAAAAACTGTTTTTT.

V and J are TRBV7-2 and TRBJ1-1; 9 nucleotides match TRBD1. The trim removed 5 bases at V and 4 bases at J, leaving 5 bases unmatched. The CDR3 extends over 14 amino acids. CDR1 is SGHTA, CDR2 FQGNSA, per germline. This CDR3 reads CASSGRDRATEAFF. In DNA, the CDR3 is TGTGCCAGCAGCGGTCGGGACAGGGCCACTGAAGCTTTCTTT. Filled out from reference TRBV7-2 and TRBJ1-1, the complete variable domain reads GAGVSQSPSNKVTEKGKDVELRCDPISGHTALYWYRQSLGQGLEFLIYFQGNSAPDKSGLPSDRFSAERTGGSVSTLTIQRTQQEDSAVYLCASSGRDRATEAFFGQGTRLTVV.

J is TRBJ1-2 and V is TRBV6-1; D unclear. V lost 1 base, J lost 7 bases, and 13 bases lay in between. CDR1 and CDR2 (germline): MNHNS, SASEGT. The CDR3 has 14 residues. The CDR3 reads CASSEGWGGGGYTF. CDR3 DNA: TGTGCCAGCAGTGAAGGGTGGGGAGGTGGTGGCTACACCTTC.

The chain carries TRBV5-4 and TRBJ2-3; 9 bases align to TRBD1. CDR3 length: 15 amino acids. The V gene's germline CDR1 is SGHNT and CDR2 YYREEE (reference sequence). The V and J ends lost 4 bases and 0 bases, in that order; junction bases with no gene match: 3. CDR3 DNA: TGTGCCAGCAGCACGGGACAGGGAAGCACAGATACGCAGTATTTT. Amino acid sequence: CASSTGQGSTDTQYF. The full variable domain, rest sourced from reference TRBV5-4 and TRBJ2-3, is ETGVTQSPTHLIKTRGQQVTLRCSSQSGHNTVSWYQQALGQGPQFIFQYYREEENGRGNFPPRFSGLQFPNYSSELNVNALELDDSALYLCASSTGQGSTDTQYFGPGTRLTVL.

The chain has TRBV6-6 and TRBJ1-6; TRBD1 aligns across 10 bases. This CDR3 is built from 14 residues. Losses at the gene ends were 5 bases for V and 7 bases for J; bases not matched to a gene: 2. Germline V gives CDR1 MNHNY, CDR2 SVGAGI (reference sequence). The CDR3 coding sequence is TGTGCCAGCAGTGTGACAGGGGGCAATTCACCCCTCCACTTT. The encoded protein is CASSVTGGNSPLHF.

The chain uses TRBV5-4 and TRBJ2-4; D gene uncertain. CDR3 length: 16 residues. V was trimmed by 3 bases and J by 0 bases, leaving 13 bases between them. Germline V gene data show CDR1 as SGHNT and CDR2 as YYREEE (reference sequence). DNA of the CDR3: TGTGCCAGCAGCTCCGAAAAAGCCCTAGCCAAAAACATTCAGTACTTC. Its protein product is CASSSEKALAKNIQYF.

The V call is TRBV7-8, the J call TRBJ2-1; 7 bases are a match to TRBD1. The germline gives CDR1 SGHVS, CDR2 FQNEAQ. The V gene end was trimmed by 5 bases and the J gene end by 11 bases; junction bases not matched to a gene: 15. This CDR3 has 15 amino acids. The CDR3 DNA follows: TGTGCCAGCAGCGGACTCCGGGACAGATTCTTCAAGCAGTTCTTC. This encodes CASSGLRDRFFKQFF.

The J gene is TRBJ2-1, the V gene TRBV4-1; 7 bases match TRBD2. The CDR3 is 15 residues long. Trimming removed 0 bases from V and 4 bases from J; junction bases left unmatched: 3. The V gene's germline CDR1 is MGHRA and CDR2 YSYEKL. CDR3 coding DNA: TGCGCCAGCAGCCAAGATGGAGCGGGGTACAATGAGCAGTTCTTC. Residues: CASSQDGAGYNEQFF.

The chain carries TRBV6-5 and TRBJ1-1; D remains ambiguous. V dropped 6 bases and J dropped 5 bases, with 13 bases sitting between them. Germline values: CDR1 MNHEY, CDR2 SVGAGI. The CDR3 has 13 amino acids. The CDR3 DNA is TGTGCCAGCAGGCTGGAGGGTAGGACTGAAGCTTTCTTT. This gives the protein CASRLEGRTEAFF.

This clone turned up a few times. The chain carries TRBV5-6 and TRBJ1-1; TRBD1 might be the D (5 bases). Germline CDR1 and CDR2: SGHDT and YYEEEE. The CDR3 has 14 amino acids. Deletions cut 4 bases from V and 10 bases from J, with 20 bases between. CDR3 nucleotide sequence: TGTGCCAGCAGCCAGGGTCAGTATACACTGGTAGCTTTCTTT. Translating it yields CASSQGQYTLVAFF. Looking up the rest from reference TRBV5-6 and TRBJ1-1 gives the full variable domain: DAGVTQSPTHLIKTRGQQVTLRCSPKSGHDTVSWYQQALGQGPQFIFQYYEEEERQRGNFPDRFSGHQFPNYSSELNVNALLLGDSALYLCASSQGQYTLVAFFGQGTRLTVV.

The chain couples TRBV5-4 to TRBJ1-3, with 8 nucleotides matching TRBD1. V gave up 5 bases and J gave up 0 bases; unmatched junction bases: 13. The length of the CDR3 is 18 residues. In germline, CDR1 is SGHNT, CDR2 YYREEE (reference sequence). CDR3: CASSSGTGVAFSGNTIYF. CDR3 DNA sequence: TGTGCCAGCAGTTCCGGGACAGGCGTTGCTTTCTCTGGAAACACCATATATTTT.

V gene TRBV6-6 combines with J gene TRBJ1-2; D unresolved. CDR3 length: 11 residues. The germline V gene has CDR1 MNHNY and CDR2 SVGAGI (reference sequence). Trimming stripped 6 bases from V and 6 bases from J, with 8 bases between. This CDR3 reads CASRREDGYTF. The CDR3 bases are TGTGCCAGCAGACGAGAGGATGGCTACACCTTC.

This clone turned up a few times. The chain uses TRBV7-2 and TRBJ2-7; D is perhaps TRBD1 (5 bases). The V gene's germline CDR1 is SGHTA and CDR2 FQGNSA. V gave up 1 base and J gave up 9 bases, with 16 bases separating them. CDR3 size: 14 residues. CDR3 residues: CASSLDPGPFGQYF. In nucleotides, the CDR3 is TGTGCCAGCAGCTTAGATCCAGGGCCTTTTGGGCAGTACTTC.

In DNA, the CDR3 is TGTGCCAGCAGCCCCAGGACTAGCGGGGGGGGCACCGGGGAGCTGTTTTTT. Its translation: CASSPRTSGGGTGELFF. The chain carries TRBV4-2 and TRBJ2-2, with 15 bases lining up with TRBD2. V shed 4 bases and J 4 bases; nucleotides not matched to a gene: 4. Germline lookup yields CDR1 LGHNA and CDR2 YNFKEQ. The CDR3 has 17 residues.

CDR3 DNA sequence: TGTGCCAGTAGTCCCTGGTCGGGCGGGGAGCTGTTTTTT. Protein: CASSPWSGGELFF. The chain joins TRBV19 to TRBJ2-2; D not resolved. V was pared by 5 bases and J by 7 bases, with 11 bases between. Germline V gene data show CDR1 as LNHDA and CDR2 as SQIVND (reference sequence). The CDR3 has 13 amino acids.

V and J are TRBV19 and TRBJ2-6, with D hard to call. Germline-derived CDR1 and CDR2 are LNHDA and SQIVND (reference sequence). V shed 2 bases and J shed 0 bases, with 11 bases lying between them. CDR3 length equals 17 residues. The CDR3 bases are TGTGCCAGTAGTATAAATCGCCCCAGCTCTGGGGCCAACGTCCTGACTTTC. Translation gives CASSINRPSSGANVLTF.

The chain employs TRBV2 and TRBJ1-5; the D is unclear. CDR3 length equals 13 residues. Trimming cost V 3 bases and J 4 bases, with 7 bases left between them. Germline assignment: CDR1 SNHLY and CDR2 FYNNEI. The CDR3, as DNA: TGTGCCAGCAGTGACCGCAGGAATCAGCCCCAGCATTTT. This codes for CASSDRRNQPQHF.